This T cell receptor beta chain was sequenced for a study of CD8+ T cells in alopecia areata. General study findings and limits: Normal-skin resident alphabeta T cells also appear among scalp sample sequences. For patients receiving tofacitinib, scalp clonality and expanded CD8+ clones among the top 100 significantly decreased.

Regarding treatment: oral pan-JAK inhibitor, 5-10 mg twice daily. Lesional scalp punch biopsies and peripheral blood were collected from alopecia areata patients. With respect to this clone: What it binds is not known.

Isolated RNA was reverse transcribed into cDNA used as the sequencing template. Generated by immunoSEQ multiplex PCR, the TCRdb table keeps only in-frame clones and is missing some. The data show some 80,000 clones, with roughly 66% seen just once and 23% held by the top ten. The CDR3 is 13 amino acids. Germline-derived CDR1 and CDR2 are MDHEN and SYDVKM. The ends lost 8 bases at V and 5 bases at J; junction bases unmatched: 5. The TCR comes from a human donor with alopecia areata. Sequencing used CD8+ T cells sorted from blood, obtained at week 24, from a patient treated with tofacitinib. The V gene is TRBV28, the J gene TRBJ2-7; the match to TRBD1 covers 11 bases. The CDR3 nucleotides read TGTGCCAGCGGAAGGACAGGGGGCAACGAGCAGTACTTC. It is translated as CASGRTGGNEQYF.